This T cell receptor beta chain came from a study of cytomegalovirus exposure and HLA in healthy donors. Study outcomes and limitations: Listed as cytomegalovirus-associated were more than 150 TCR beta chains.

PCR employed 60 Vbeta and 13 Jbeta primers. Assay used: immunoSEQ multiplex PCR; TCRdb lists only in-frame clones, some missing. In the table there are 100,000 or so clones, 69% of which are singletons. From germline, CDR1 is KGHSH and CDR2 LQKENI. This CDR3 contains 16 residues. V shed 4 bases, J shed 3 bases, and the junction held 10 bases outside the gene matches. A note on this clone: The antigen is undetermined.

The V call is TRBV18, the J call TRBJ2-7; TRBD1 matches 9 bases. Sequencing used PBMCs. This TCR was sampled from a man younger than 45 in good health and CMV-seronegative. CDR3 DNA sequence: TGTGCCAGCTCACAAACCGGGACAGGGAGGAACTACGAGCAGTACTTC. This gives the protein CASSQTGTGRNYEQYF.